These T cell receptor beta chains were read from a single sample in a study of graft-versus-host responses after intestinal transplantation. Profiling relied on immunoSEQ multiplex PCR, and the TCRdb table lists in-frame clones only, not all of them. The table records approximately 100,000 clones, 85% to 90% of them present only once. Their antigens remain unidentified. The sequencing used unstimulated CD4+ T cells sorted from spleen or lymph node cells, collected before intestinal transplant. The receptors originated from a human donor who received an intestinal transplant. Each CDR3 is given with its conserved first and last residue. A D gene is named only where the DNA matches it firmly. Rows give clone size only sometimes, using once, few, many, or a class for an expanded clone.

cdr3_nt cdr3_aa j_call v_call d_call clone_size cdr3_length
TGCAGCCTCATGGGACAGACTAATGAGCAGTTCTTC CSLMGQTNEQFF TRBJ2-1 TRBV29-1 TRBD1 NA 12
TGCGCCAGCAGCTTGGGGGACAGGGGCAATGAGCAGTTCTTC CASSLGDRGNEQFF TRBJ2-1 TRBV5-1 TRBD1 NA 14
TGTGCCAGCAGCTTGGGACGAGGAGGAGGCACTGAAGCTTTCTTT CASSLGRGGGTEAFF TRBJ1-1 TRBV5-4 NA few 15
TGTGCCAGCGGCCGAGACAGGGGTAACACCGGGGAGCTGTTTTTT CASGRDRGNTGELFF TRBJ2-2 TRBV2 TRBD1 NA 15
TGCGCCAGCAGCTTGGGTTTCGTCGGTACTGAAGCTTTCTTT CASSLGFVGTEAFF TRBJ1-1 TRBV5-1 NA NA 14
TGTGCCAGCGCGGGGGGTCGGGGAGGTGAAAAACTGTTTTTT CASAGGRGGEKLFF TRBJ1-4 TRBV6-1 NA NA 14
TGTGCCAGCAGGCGGTCTAGCGGGGGGGATGCGCAGTATTTT CASRRSSGGDAQYF TRBJ2-3 TRBV6-5 TRBD2 NA 14
TGTGCCAGCAGCTTCGACACCGGGGAGCTGTTTTTT CASSFDTGELFF TRBJ2-2 TRBV7-2 NA NA 12
TGTGCCAGTAGTTGGAGGGGGCAGGGCTATGGCTACACCTTC CASSWRGQGYGYTF TRBJ1-2 TRBV19 TRBD1 NA 14
TGTGCCAGCAGTACCGACAGGGTACGTCTCGAGCAGTACTTC CASSTDRVRLEQYF TRBJ2-7 TRBV5-5 TRBD1 NA 14
TGTGCCAGCTCACCCCCGGGACAGCCCCGGGGCTACACCTTC CASSPPGQPRGYTF TRBJ1-2 TRBV18 TRBD1 NA 14
TGCGCCAGCAGCTTCGCCCGAGAAACAGATACGCAGTATTTT CASSFARETDTQYF TRBJ2-3 TRBV5-1 NA NA 14
TGTGCCAGCAGCCTGGACAGGGAGAGACACGAGCAGTACTTC CASSLDRERHEQYF TRBJ2-7 TRBV7-3 TRBD1 NA 14
TGCGCCAGCAGCTTGGATGCGCAGGGGACCCAGTACTTC CASSLDAQGTQYF TRBJ2-5 TRBV5-1 NA NA 13
TGTGCCAGCAGCAAGCGGACAGAAAATGAAAAACTGTTTTTT CASSKRTENEKLFF TRBJ1-4 TRBV5-8 NA NA 14
TGTGCCAGCAGCTTAGATCTGTTGGGACTAGTGGACAATGAGCAGTTCTTC CASSLDLLGLVDNEQFF TRBJ2-1 TRBV11-2 TRBD2 NA 17
TGTGCCACCAGCAGAGTGGCAGGGCAAGGCTACACCTTC CATSRVAGQGYTF TRBJ1-2 TRBV15 NA NA 13
TGTGCCAGCAGCGTAGTAGCTCTAGCGGGGGGGCCGACGGGCGGGGAGCTGTTTTTT CASSVVALAGGPTGGELFF TRBJ2-2 TRBV9 TRBD2 NA 19
TGTGCCAGCAGACAGGGCAATCAGCCCCAGCATTTT CASRQGNQPQHF TRBJ1-5 TRBV25-1 NA NA 12
TGTGCCAGTAGTACTCGGACAGGTGAGCAGTTCTTC CASSTRTGEQFF TRBJ2-1 TRBV19 TRBD1 NA 12